This T cell receptor (beta chain) is from a study of spatial heterogeneity in lung cancer. Time point: sample taken at primary tumor resection. Unsorted whole RNA of tumor, nontumor lung or frozen PBMC was sequenced. For this clonotype: What it binds is not known.

Overall study findings and caveats: Counts of expanded intratumoral alpha and beta TCRs tracked tumor mutation counts.

Germline V gene data show CDR1 as SGHTA and CDR2 as FQGNSA. This CDR3 spans 15 amino acids. V shed 3 bases, J shed 7 bases, and the junction held 10 bases outside the gene matches. Via MiXCR, TCRdb re-called the 5' RACE reads, giving one row per CDR3 protein. The table records more than 2,500 distinct CDR3 sequences, 6.3% of them present only once. The chain links TRBV7-2 to TRBJ2-7, with 9 nucleotides matching TRBD1. This clonotype was sampled from a male donor with early-stage non-small cell lung cancer. This material consisted of lung tumor tissue, taken at surgery. CDR3 amino acids: CASSFRPGQGHEQYF. The DNA for the CDR3 is TGTGCCAGCAGCTTCCGACCGGGACAGGGCCATGAGCAGTACTTC.